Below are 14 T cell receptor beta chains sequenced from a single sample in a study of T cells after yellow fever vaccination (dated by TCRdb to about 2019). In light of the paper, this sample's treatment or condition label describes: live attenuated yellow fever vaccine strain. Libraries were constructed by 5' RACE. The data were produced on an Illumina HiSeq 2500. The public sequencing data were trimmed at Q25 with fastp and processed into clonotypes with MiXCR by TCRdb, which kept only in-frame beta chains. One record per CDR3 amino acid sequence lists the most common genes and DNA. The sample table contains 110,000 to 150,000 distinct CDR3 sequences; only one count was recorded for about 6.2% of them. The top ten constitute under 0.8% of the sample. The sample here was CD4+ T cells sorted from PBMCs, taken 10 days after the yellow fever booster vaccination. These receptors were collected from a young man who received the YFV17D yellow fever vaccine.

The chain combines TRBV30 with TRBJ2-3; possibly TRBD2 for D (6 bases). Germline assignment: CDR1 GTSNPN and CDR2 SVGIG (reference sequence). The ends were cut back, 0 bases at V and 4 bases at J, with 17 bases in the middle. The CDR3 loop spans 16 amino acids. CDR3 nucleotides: TGTGCCTGGAGTGTACGCGGGACTTATCCCTCAGATACGCAGTATTTT. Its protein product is CAWSVRGTYPSDTQYF.

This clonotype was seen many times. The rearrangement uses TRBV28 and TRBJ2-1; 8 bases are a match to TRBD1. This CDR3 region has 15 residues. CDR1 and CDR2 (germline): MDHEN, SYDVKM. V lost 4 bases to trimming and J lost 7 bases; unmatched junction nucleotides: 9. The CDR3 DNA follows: TGTGCCAGCAGTTCAATGATCCGACAGGGGAATGAGCAGTTCTTC. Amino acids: CASSSMIRQGNEQFF.

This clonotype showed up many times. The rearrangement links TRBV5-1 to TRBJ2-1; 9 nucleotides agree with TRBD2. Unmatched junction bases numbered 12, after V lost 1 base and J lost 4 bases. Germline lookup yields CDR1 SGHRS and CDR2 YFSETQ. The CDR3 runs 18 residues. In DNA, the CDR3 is TGCGCCAGCAGCTTGCCCGAAAGGGCGGGAGGGAATTACAATGAGCAGTTCTTC. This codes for CASSLPERAGGNYNEQFF. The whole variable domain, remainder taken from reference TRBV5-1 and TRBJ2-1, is KAGVTQTPRYLIKTRGQQVTLSCSPISGHRSVSWYQQTPGQGLQFLFEYFSETQRNKGNFPGRFSGRQFSNSRSEMNVSTLELGDSALYLCASSLPERAGGNYNEQFFGPGTRLTVL.

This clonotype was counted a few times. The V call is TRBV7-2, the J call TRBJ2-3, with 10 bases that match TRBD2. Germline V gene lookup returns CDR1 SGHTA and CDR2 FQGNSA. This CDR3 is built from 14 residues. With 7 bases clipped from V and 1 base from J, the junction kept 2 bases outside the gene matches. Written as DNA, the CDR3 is TGTGCCAGCATCAGCGGGAGGGGCACAGATACGCAGTATTTT. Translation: CASISGRGTDTQYF. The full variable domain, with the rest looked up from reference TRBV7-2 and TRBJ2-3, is GAGVSQSPSNKVTEKGKDVELRCDPISGHTALYWYRQSLGQGLEFLIYFQGNSAPDKSGLPSDRFSAERTGGSVSTLTIQRTQQEDSAVYLCASISGRGTDTQYFGPGTRLTVL.

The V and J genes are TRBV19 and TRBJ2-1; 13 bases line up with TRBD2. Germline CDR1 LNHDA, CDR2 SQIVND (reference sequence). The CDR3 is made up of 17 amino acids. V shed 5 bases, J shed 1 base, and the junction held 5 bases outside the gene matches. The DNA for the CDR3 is TGTGCCAGTAGTCCACGGACTAGCGGGAGTTCCTACAATGAGCAGTTCTTC. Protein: CASSPRTSGSSYNEQFF.

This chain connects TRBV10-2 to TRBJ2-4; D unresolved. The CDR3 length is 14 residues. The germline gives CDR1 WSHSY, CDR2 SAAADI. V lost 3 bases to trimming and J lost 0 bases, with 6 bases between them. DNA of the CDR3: TGCGCCAGCAGTGAAGAACTAGCCAAAAACATTCAGTACTTC. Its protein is CASSEELAKNIQYF.

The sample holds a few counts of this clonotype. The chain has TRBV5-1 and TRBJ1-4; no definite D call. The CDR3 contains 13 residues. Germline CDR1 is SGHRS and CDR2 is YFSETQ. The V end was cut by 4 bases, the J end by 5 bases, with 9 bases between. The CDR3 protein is CASSPGLNEKLFF. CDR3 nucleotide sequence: TGCGCCAGCAGCCCAGGCCTGAATGAAAAACTGTTTTTT. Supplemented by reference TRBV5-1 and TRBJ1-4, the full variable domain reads KAGVTQTPRYLIKTRGQQVTLSCSPISGHRSVSWYQQTPGQGLQFLFEYFSETQRNKGNFPGRFSGRQFSNSRSEMNVSTLELGDSALYLCASSPGLNEKLFFGSGTQLSVL.

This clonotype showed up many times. CDR3 nucleotides: TGCGCCAGCAGCTTGACTAGCGGGAGAGAGACCCAGTACTTC. Translated, it gives CASSLTSGRETQYF. V is TRBV5-1 and J is TRBJ2-5; TRBD2 matches 11 bases. The CDR3 contains 14 residues. Per the germline V gene, CDR1 is SGHRS and CDR2 is YFSETQ. With 1 base clipped from V and 4 bases from J, the junction kept 0 bases outside the gene matches. Supplemented by reference TRBV5-1 and TRBJ2-5, the full variable domain reads KAGVTQTPRYLIKTRGQQVTLSCSPISGHRSVSWYQQTPGQGLQFLFEYFSETQRNKGNFPGRFSGRQFSNSRSEMNVSTLELGDSALYLCASSLTSGRETQYFGPGTRLLVL.

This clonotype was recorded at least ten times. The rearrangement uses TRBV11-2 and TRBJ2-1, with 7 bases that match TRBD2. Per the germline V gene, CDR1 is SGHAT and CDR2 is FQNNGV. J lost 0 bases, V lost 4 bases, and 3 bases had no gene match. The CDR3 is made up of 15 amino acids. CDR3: CASSSSGTSYNEQFF. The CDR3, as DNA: TGTGCCAGCAGCTCCAGCGGGACCTCCTACAATGAGCAGTTCTTC. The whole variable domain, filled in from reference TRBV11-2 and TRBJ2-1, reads EAGVAQSPRYKIIEKRQSVAFWCNPISGHATLYWYQQILGQGPKLLIQFQNNGVVDDSQLPKDRFSAERLKGVDSTLKIQPAKLEDSAVYLCASSSSGTSYNEQFFGPGTRLTVL.

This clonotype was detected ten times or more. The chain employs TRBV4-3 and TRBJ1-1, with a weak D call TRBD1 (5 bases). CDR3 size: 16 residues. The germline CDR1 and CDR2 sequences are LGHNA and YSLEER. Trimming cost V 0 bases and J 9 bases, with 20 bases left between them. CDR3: CASSQDLSGSSNQAFF. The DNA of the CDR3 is TGCGCCAGCAGCCAAGATCTTTCAGGGTCCAGTAATCAAGCTTTCTTT.

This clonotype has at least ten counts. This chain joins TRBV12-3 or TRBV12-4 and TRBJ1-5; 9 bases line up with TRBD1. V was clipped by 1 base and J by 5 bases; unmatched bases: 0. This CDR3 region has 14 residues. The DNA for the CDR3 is TGTGCCAGCAGTTTAGGGACAGGGGATCAGCCCCAGCATTTT. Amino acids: CASSLGTGDQPQHF.

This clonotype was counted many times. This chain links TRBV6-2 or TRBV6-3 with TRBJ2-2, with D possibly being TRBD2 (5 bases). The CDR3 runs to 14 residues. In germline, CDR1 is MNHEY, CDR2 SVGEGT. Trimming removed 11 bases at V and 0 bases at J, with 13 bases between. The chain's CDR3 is CAHEGRTNTGELFF. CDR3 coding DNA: TGTGCCCACGAGGGCAGGACGAACACCGGGGAGCTGTTTTTT.

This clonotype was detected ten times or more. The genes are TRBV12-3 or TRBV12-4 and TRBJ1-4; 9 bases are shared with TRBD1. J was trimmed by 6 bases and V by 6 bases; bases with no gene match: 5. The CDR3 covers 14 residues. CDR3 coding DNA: TGTGCCAGCAGGAGGGGACAGGGAGATGAAAAACTGTTTTTT. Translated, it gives CASRRGQGDEKLFF.

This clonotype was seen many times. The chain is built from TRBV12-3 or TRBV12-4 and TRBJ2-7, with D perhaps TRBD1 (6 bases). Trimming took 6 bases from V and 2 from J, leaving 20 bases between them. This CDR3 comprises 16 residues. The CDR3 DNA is TGTGCCAGCAGACTAAGTTCAACAGGGTACCCCTACGAGCAGTACTTC. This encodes CASRLSSTGYPYEQYF.